This is a list of T cell receptor beta chains from one sample in a study of beta chain features in type 1 diabetes. Profiled with immunoSEQ multiplex PCR; TCRdb holds only in-frame clones, not every one. The sample shows tens of thousands of clones, more than 65% of them seen only once. Sample: stem cell memory CD4+ T cells from blood. The receptor set was obtained from a woman aged 40 to 50 with type 1 diabetes. Both conserved end residues are part of each CDR3. The D gene is left open where the match is weak. Rows may omit the clone size; those that give it use once, few, many or a size class.

d_call: .; clone_size: .; j_call: TRBJ1-1; v_call: TRBV9; cdr3_aa: CASSVVEGRGTEAFF; cdr3_nt: TGTGCCAGCAGCGTAGTAGAGGGGAGGGGGACTGAAGCTTTCTTT
d_call: .; clone_size: .; j_call: TRBJ1-2; v_call: TRBV4-2; cdr3_aa: CASSPYSDSNYGYTF; cdr3_nt: TGTGCCAGCAGCCCTTACAGCGACAGTAACTATGGCTACACCTTC
d_call: .; clone_size: .; j_call: TRBJ1-3; v_call: TRBV6-1; cdr3_aa: CASSEGDSSGNTIYF; cdr3_nt: TGTGCCAGCAGTGAAGGAGACAGCTCTGGAAACACCATATATTTT
d_call: .; clone_size: .; j_call: TRBJ1-5; v_call: TRBV7-9; cdr3_aa: CASSGRGNQPQHF; cdr3_nt: TGTGCCAGCAGCGGCAGGGGCAATCAGCCCCAGCATTTT
d_call: .; clone_size: .; j_call: TRBJ1-1; v_call: TRBV10-3; cdr3_aa: CAISVRRYESSTEAFF; cdr3_nt: TGTGCCATCAGTGTCCGGAGGTACGAGTCGTCCACTGAAGCTTTCTTT
d_call: TRBD1; clone_size: .; j_call: TRBJ1-1; v_call: TRBV6-6; cdr3_aa: CASSYAGTGVTEAFF; cdr3_nt: TGTGCCAGCAGTTACGCCGGGACAGGGGTAACTGAAGCTTTCTTT
d_call: .; clone_size: .; j_call: TRBJ1-1; v_call: TRBV6-6; cdr3_aa: CASSSLTENTEAFF; cdr3_nt: TGTGCCAGCAGTTCCCTGACAGAGAACACTGAAGCTTTCTTT
d_call: .; clone_size: .; j_call: TRBJ1-5; v_call: TRBV7-2; cdr3_aa: CASSLAVNQPQHF; cdr3_nt: TGTGCCAGCAGCTTAGCCGTAAATCAGCCCCAGCATTTT
d_call: .; clone_size: .; j_call: TRBJ2-3; v_call: TRBV5-4; cdr3_aa: CASSPLGLTDTQYF; cdr3_nt: TGTGCCAGCAGTCCGCTAGGTCTCACAGATACGCAGTATTTT
d_call: .; clone_size: .; j_call: TRBJ2-5; v_call: TRBV7-3; cdr3_aa: CASSFLRLTEGQYF; cdr3_nt: TGTGCCAGCAGCTTCCTTCGCCTAACGGAGGGCCAGTACTTC
d_call: .; clone_size: .; j_call: TRBJ2-7; v_call: TRBV11-3; cdr3_aa: CASSLRQGYEQYF; cdr3_nt: TGTGCCAGCAGCCTCCGGCAGGGATACGAGCAGTACTTC
d_call: .; clone_size: .; j_call: TRBJ1-1; v_call: TRBV5-4; cdr3_aa: CASSLLTGGEDTEAFF; cdr3_nt: TGTGCCAGCAGCTTGTTGACGGGGGGAGAAGACACTGAAGCTTTCTTT
d_call: .; clone_size: .; j_call: TRBJ2-5; v_call: TRBV2; cdr3_aa: CASGEVETQYF; cdr3_nt: TGTGCCAGCGGGGAGGTGGAGACCCAGTACTTC
d_call: TRBD2; clone_size: few; j_call: TRBJ2-1; v_call: TRBV13; cdr3_aa: CASSFRLAGAGEQFF; cdr3_nt: TGTGCCAGCAGCTTCCGACTAGCGGGAGCCGGTGAGCAGTTCTTC
d_call: .; clone_size: .; j_call: TRBJ2-1; v_call: TRBV10-3; cdr3_aa: CAIRDNPGNEQFF; cdr3_nt: TGTGCCATCAGAGATAACCCAGGGAATGAGCAGTTCTTC
d_call: .; clone_size: .; j_call: TRBJ1-1; v_call: TRBV6-5; cdr3_aa: CASSRDTEAFF; cdr3_nt: TGTGCCAGCAGCCGCGACACTGAAGCTTTCTTT
d_call: TRBD2; clone_size: .; j_call: TRBJ2-1; v_call: TRBV5-6; cdr3_aa: CASSLLLAGGGEQFF; cdr3_nt: TGTGCCAGCAGCTTGTTACTAGCGGGAGGGGGTGAGCAGTTCTTC